These 5 T cell receptor beta chains originate from one sample sequenced in a study of blood T cell repertoires in COVID-19. TCRdb's table, derived via immunoSEQ multiplex PCR, lists solely in-frame clones and lacks some. The sample lists 250,000 to 350,000 clones, 70% to 85% seen once, with roughly 1.6% in the top ten. The sequencing input was peripheral blood. The receptor source for this set is a human donor with COVID-19, enrolled during active disease. The donor label of this sample is uncertain.

The chain has TRBV12-3 or TRBV12-4 and TRBJ2-2; D is undetermined. The germline V and J ends were trimmed by 8 bases and 4 bases, with 8 bases remaining between them. The CDR3 totals 12 residues. The CDR3 DNA reads as TGTGCCAGCGTACTCCTCACCGGGGAGCTGTTTTTT. The encoded protein is CASVLLTGELFF.

As concerns this clone: The same CDR3 arises from other DNA sequences in this sample as well. The chain carries TRBV18 and TRBJ1-6, with 7 bases that match TRBD1. The CDR3 has 14 amino acids. Germline-derived CDR1 and CDR2 are KGHSH and LQKENI. V dropped 3 bases and J dropped 6; count of bases not matched to a gene: 2. CDR3 DNA: TGTGCCAGCTCACCTAGGGACAGTAATTCACCCCTCCACTTT. Protein: CASSPRDSNSPLHF.

The genes are TRBV2 and TRBJ2-3, with D unclear. Germline CDR1 reads SNHLY; CDR2 reads FYNNEI. This CDR3 region has 12 residues. The V end lost 6 bases, the J end lost 2 bases, and 6 bases lay between the germline ends. The CDR3 coding sequence is TGTGCCAGCAGGGCTGTCACAGATACGCAGTATTTT. Its translation: CASRAVTDTQYF.

The chain uses TRBV19 and TRBJ1-2; no clear D. This CDR3 spans 16 amino acids. The V end was cut by 5 bases, the J end by 4 bases, with 20 bases between. Germline V lookup: CDR1 LNHDA, CDR2 SQIVND (reference sequence). DNA for the CDR3: TGTGCCAGTAGTGTACCGGGTCTAAGAGGCCTCTATGGCTACACCTTC. Its translation is CASSVPGLRGLYGYTF.

V and J are TRBV14 and TRBJ2-7; 7 bases match TRBD1. With 4 bases clipped from V and 2 bases from J, the junction kept 5 bases outside the gene matches. Germline V CDR1 and CDR2: SGHDN, FVKESK. CDR3 length equals 14 residues. The CDR3 sequence is CASSRNRGPYEQYF. CDR3 in DNA: TGTGCCAGCAGCCGAAACAGGGGCCCCTACGAGCAGTACTTC.